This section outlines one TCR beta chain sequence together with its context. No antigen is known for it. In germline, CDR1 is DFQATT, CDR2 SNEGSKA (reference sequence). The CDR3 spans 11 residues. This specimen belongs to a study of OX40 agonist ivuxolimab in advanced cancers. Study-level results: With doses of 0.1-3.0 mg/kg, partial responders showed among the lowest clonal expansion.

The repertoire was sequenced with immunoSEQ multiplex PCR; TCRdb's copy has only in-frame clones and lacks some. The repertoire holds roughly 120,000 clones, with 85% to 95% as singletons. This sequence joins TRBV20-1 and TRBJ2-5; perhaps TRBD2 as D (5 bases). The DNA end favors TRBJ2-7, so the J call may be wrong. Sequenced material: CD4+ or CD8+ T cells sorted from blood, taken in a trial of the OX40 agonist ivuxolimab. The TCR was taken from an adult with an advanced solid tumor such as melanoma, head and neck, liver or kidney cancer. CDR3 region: CSAAGNYEQYF. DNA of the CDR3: TGCAGTGCTGCCGGGAACTACGAGCAGTACTTC.